This T cell receptor (beta chain) was recorded in a study of vaccination and CD4 T cells after COVID-19. The overall study: Some control cultures received a CEFX pool, which served as the positive control. Others received an HIV-1 Nef pool or no peptide.

Sequence data for DNA of cultured CD4+ T cells were generated by the Oncomine TCR Beta short-read assay. Genomic DNA was extracted from cultured CD4+ T cells. A single record per CDR3 protein comes from TCRdb applying MiXCR to the PCR reads. The table shows fewer than 10,000 distinct CDR3 sequences, with 30% to 45% occurring only once. Concerning this clonotype itself: Its antigen is undetermined.

Noted treatment: approximately nine-day PBMC culture with coronavirus spike peptide pools or control peptides (ViraFEST assay). Gathering of the CD4+ T cells, from the unexposed donor, took place before the COVID-19 pandemic (2011-2018). Antigen-specific T cell expansion with peptide pools preceded TCR sequencing in the ViraFEST approach. Culture conditions combined some 1.9 million PBMCs per well with roughly 10 IU/ml IL-2 and around 9.2 ug/ml peptide pools. Half of the medium was exchanged for fresh IL-2 medium, first on day 3 and then on day 7. V was pared by 1 base and J by 0 bases, with 11 bases between. This CDR3 is 17 amino acids long. CDR1 SGHRS and CDR2 YFSETQ come from the germline V gene.

The clonotype was recovered from a human donor in good health. The chain is built from TRBV5-1 and TRBJ2-6; maybe TRBD2 (6 bases). The sequenced sample was CD4+ T cells from blood, cultured in vitro. The CDR3 DNA sequence: TGCGCCAGCAGCTTGCAGGCGGGGACCTCTGGGGCCAACGTCCTGACTTTC. Protein sequence: CASSLQAGTSGANVLTF.